These 3 T cell receptor beta chains were all obtained from the same sample, sequenced in a study of long-term antiretroviral therapy in people with HIV. Samples were assayed with immunoSEQ v3.0 at survey level. Sequencing was performed with immunoSEQ multiplex PCR; in TCRdb, only in-frame clones are kept and a portion is missing. Of about 19,000 clones in the sample, roughly nine tenths are singletons; the top ten hold roughly 10%. The sample here was unsorted PBMCs, taken 0.5 years after starting antiretroviral therapy. The receptors were gathered from a man between 40 and 49 years old with HIV.

The gene calls are TRBV30 and TRBJ1-1; D gene uncertain. CDR3 size: 13 residues. Germline CDR1 reads GTSNPN; CDR2 reads SVGIG (reference sequence). Trimming removed 2 bases from V and 1 base from J, with 8 bases in between. This CDR3 is CAWSYSGNTEAFF. In DNA form, the CDR3 reads TGTGCCTGGAGTTACTCGGGGAACACTGAAGCTTTCTTT. The full variable domain, in which reference TRBV30 and TRBJ1-1 provide the parts outside the CDR3, is SQTIHQWPATLVQPVGSPLSLECTVEGTSNPNLYWYRQAAGRGLQLLFYSVGIGQISSEVPQNLSASRPQDRQFILSSKKLLLSDSGFYLCAWSYSGNTEAFFGQGTRLTVV.

The chain uses TRBV6-6 and TRBJ1-1, with D tentatively TRBD1 (5 bases). The CDR3 consists of 11 residues. V was clipped by 5 bases and J by 8 bases, with 9 bases between them. CDR1 MNHNY and CDR2 SVGAGI come from the germline V gene (reference sequence). The CDR3 reads CASSTGGEAFF. The CDR3 nucleotides read TGTGCCAGCAGTACCGGGGGGGAAGCTTTCTTT.

This chain uses TRBV7-9 with TRBJ1-4, with a possible D match to TRBD1 (5 bases). Germline CDR1 SEHNR, CDR2 FQNEAQ (reference sequence). This CDR3 spans 16 amino acids. V lost 3 bases to trimming and J lost 2 bases, with 13 bases between them. The CDR3: CASSFGTPSTNEKLFF. CDR3 DNA sequence: TGTGCCAGCAGCTTTGGGACGCCGTCTACTAATGAAAAACTGTTTTTT.